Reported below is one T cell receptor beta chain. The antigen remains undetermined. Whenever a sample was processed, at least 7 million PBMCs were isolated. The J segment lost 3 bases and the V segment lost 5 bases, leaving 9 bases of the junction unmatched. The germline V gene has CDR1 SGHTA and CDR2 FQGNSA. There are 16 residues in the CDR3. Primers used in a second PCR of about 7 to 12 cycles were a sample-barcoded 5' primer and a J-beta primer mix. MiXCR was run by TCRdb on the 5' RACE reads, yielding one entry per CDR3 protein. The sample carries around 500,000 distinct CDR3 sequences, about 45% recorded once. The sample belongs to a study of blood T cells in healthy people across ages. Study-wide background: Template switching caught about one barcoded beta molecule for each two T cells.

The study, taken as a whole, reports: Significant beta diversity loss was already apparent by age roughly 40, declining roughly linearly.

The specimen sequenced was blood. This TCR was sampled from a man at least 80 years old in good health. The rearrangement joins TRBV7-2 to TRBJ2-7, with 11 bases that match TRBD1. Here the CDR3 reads CASSAGQGGGFYEQYF. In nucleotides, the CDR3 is TGTGCCAGCAGCGCGGGACAGGGGGGCGGATTCTACGAGCAGTACTTC. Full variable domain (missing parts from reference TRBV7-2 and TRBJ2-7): GAGVSQSPSNKVTEKGKDVELRCDPISGHTALYWYRQSLGQGLEFLIYFQGNSAPDKSGLPSDRFSAERTGGSVSTLTIQRTQQEDSAVYLCASSAGQGGGFYEQYFGPGTRLTVT.